The 15 T cell receptor beta chains in this list originate from one sample, sequenced in a study of T cell repertoires in cytomegalovirus infection. TCRdb used MiXCR to reprocess the reads, holding one entry per CDR3 protein. The sample shows around 300,000 distinct CDR3 sequences, about 25% of them seen only once. What was sequenced was PBMCs. These receptor sequences come from a human donor in good health (CMV status not recorded). Some clones in this sample may be carry-over from other donors' samples.

The chain combines TRBV6-6 with TRBJ1-5, with D possibly TRBD1 on 6 matching bases. Germline V gene data show CDR1 as MNHNY and CDR2 as SVGAGI (reference sequence). The CDR3 is 16 amino acids. V dropped 7 bases and J dropped 0 bases, with 16 bases sitting between them. The CDR3 here is CASTEGGAHSNQPQHF. DNA for the CDR3: TGTGCCAGCACCGAAGGGGGGGCCCATAGCAATCAGCCCCAGCATTTT.

This clonotype was recorded at least ten times. CDR3 nucleotides: TGTGCCAGCAGCTTGGGACAGGGTGGGCGGACCGGGGAGCTGTTTTTT. This gives the protein CASSLGQGGRTGELFF. The chain employs TRBV7-2 and TRBJ2-2, with TRBD1 matching 9 bases. V gave up 3 bases and J gave up 5 bases; unmatched junction bases: 7. The CDR3 has 16 amino acids. Germline V CDR1 and CDR2: SGHTA, FQGNSA.

Notes on this clonotype: A much larger clone sits a single nucleotide away, making a read error possible. The CDR3 reads CASSTLAGGLPKNEQFF. The CDR3 DNA follows: TGTGCCAGTAGTACCCTAGCGGGAGGACTCCCTAAGAATGAGCAGTTCTTC. The J gene is TRBJ2-1, the V gene TRBV19; TRBD2 matches 11 bases. Trimming removed 4 bases from V and 7 bases from J; junction bases left unmatched: 12. Germline CDR1 and CDR2: LNHDA and SQIVND (reference sequence). The CDR3 length is 17 residues.

The V gene is TRBV10-3, the J gene TRBJ2-5, with D perhaps matching TRBD1 (5 bases). Deletions cut 5 bases from V and 5 bases from J, with 9 bases between. Germline V gives CDR1 ENHRY, CDR2 SYGVKD. The CDR3 is 12 residues long. CDR3 residues: CAISSGSETQYF. In DNA, the CDR3 is TGTGCCATCAGTTCAGGGTCGGAGACCCAGTACTTC.

This rearrangement joins TRBV5-4 to TRBJ2-2; tentatively, D is TRBD1 or TRBD2 (6 bases each). The germline V gene has CDR1 SGHNT and CDR2 YYREEE (reference sequence). V lost 4 bases, J lost 5 bases, and 21 bases lay in between. The CDR3 spans 17 residues. CDR3 sequence: CASSPKGGTTTTGELFF. DNA of the CDR3: TGTGCCAGCAGCCCTAAAGGGGGGACCACAACAACCGGGGAGCTGTTTTTT.

V usage is TRBV5-6 and J usage is TRBJ2-4; the D gene is possibly TRBD1 (6 bases). The CDR3 is made up of 14 amino acids. From germline, CDR1 is SGHDT and CDR2 YYEEEE. V was shortened by 1 base and J by 7 bases, with 12 bases between the two germline ends. CDR3 DNA sequence: TGTGCCAGCAGCTTGCGGCAGGGGCGGAACATTCAGTACTTC. It is translated as CASSLRQGRNIQYF.

This clonotype has a handful of counts. The chain uses TRBV20-1 and TRBJ1-2; D not certain. Trimming stripped 4 bases from V and 4 bases from J, with 13 bases between. The CDR3 length is 13 residues. The V gene's germline CDR1 is DFQATT and CDR2 SNEGSKA (reference sequence). The CDR3: CSATAAAGYGYTF. The CDR3 DNA reads TGCAGTGCTACGGCGGCGGCGGGCTATGGCTACACCTTC.

This clonotype was observed a few times. This chain joins TRBV7-9 and TRBJ2-1; D possibly uses TRBD1 or TRBD2 (5 bases each). V shed 5 bases and J shed 2 bases, with 16 bases lying between them. CDR3 length: 16 residues. Germline-derived CDR1 and CDR2 are SEHNR and FQNEAQ (reference sequence). In nucleotides, the CDR3 is TGTGCCAGCAGCCCAGTGGGGCTAGCTACCTACAATGAGCAGTTCTTC. Translated: CASSPVGLATYNEQFF.

The CDR3 reads CASSSGTGGRLGNEQFF. The CDR3 DNA is TGTGCCAGCAGCTCCGGGACAGGGGGTCGGTTAGGCAATGAGCAGTTCTTC. The rearrangement uses TRBV11-2 and TRBJ2-1; TRBD1 matches at 11 bases. CDR3 length: 17 amino acids. Trimming took 4 bases from V and 6 from J; bases not matched to a gene: 11. Germline V gene lookup returns CDR1 SGHAT and CDR2 FQNNGV.

The V and J genes are TRBV2 and TRBJ2-5; a weak D match, TRBD1 (6 bases). Germline V CDR1 and CDR2: SNHLY, FYNNEI. V was cut by 3 bases and J by 5 bases, with 16 bases left in between. The CDR3 contains 15 residues. The chain's CDR3 is CASSDTRGLRETQYF. Here the CDR3 DNA reads TGTGCCAGCAGTGACACCAGGGGCCTCCGGGAGACCCAGTACTTC.

This sequence joins TRBV11-2 and TRBJ2-1; 10 nucleotides align to TRBD2. Per the germline V gene, CDR1 is SGHAT and CDR2 is FQNNGV. CDR3 size: 15 residues. V was pared by 3 bases and J by 6 bases, with 5 bases of the junction left unmatched. CDR3 DNA sequence: TGTGCCAGCAGCTTCTATAGACTAGCGGGCAATGAGCAGTTCTTC. Amino acid sequence: CASSFYRLAGNEQFF.

This chain links TRBV6-2 or TRBV6-3 with TRBJ2-3; no clear D gene. V shed 4 bases and J shed 5 bases, with 4 bases lying between them. This CDR3 contains 11 residues. Germline assignment: CDR1 MNHEY and CDR2 SVGEGT. The CDR3 DNA reads as TGTGCCAGCAGTTCTATAGATACGCAGTATTTT. This codes for CASSSIDTQYF.

This chain links TRBV7-9 with TRBJ2-7; 10 bases map to TRBD1. The germline CDR1 and CDR2 sequences are SEHNR and FQNEAQ (reference sequence). V trimming: 2 bases; J trimming: 6 bases; junction bases outside the gene matches: 13. The CDR3 covers 17 residues. CDR3 coding DNA: TGTGCCAGCAGCTTACACTTGTTCCGGGACAGGGGCGGCGAGCAGTACTTC. Residues: CASSLHLFRDRGGEQYF. The full variable domain, its missing parts supplied by reference TRBV7-9 and TRBJ2-7, is DTGVSQNPRHKITKRGQNVTFRCDPISEHNRLYWYRQTLGQGPEFLTYFQNEAQLEKSRLLSDRFSAERPKGSFSTLEIQRTEQGDSAMYLCASSLHLFRDRGGEQYFGPGTRLTVT.

In its sample, this clonotype was seen many times. This rearrangement joins TRBV11-2 to TRBJ2-2; D tentatively reads TRBD1 or TRBD2 (7 bases each). Germline V CDR1 and CDR2: SGHAT, FQNNGV. Trimming shortened V by 5 bases and J by 5 bases, and 12 bases separated the two germline ends. This CDR3 is 14 amino acids long. CDR3 DNA sequence: TGTGCCAGCAGCCAGGGGGGGAGTACCGGGGAGCTGTTTTTT. As protein: CASSQGGSTGELFF.

This rearrangement joins TRBV12-3 or TRBV12-4 to TRBJ2-1; 7 bases are shared with TRBD2. Unmatched junction bases numbered 3, after V lost 2 bases and J lost 2 bases. The CDR3 covers 15 residues. The CDR3 sequence is CASSLTRGTYNEQFF. Written as DNA, the CDR3 is TGTGCCAGCAGTTTAACGCGGGGGACCTACAATGAGCAGTTCTTC.